Detailed here is one T cell receptor beta chain. CDR3 size: 18 residues. Germline V lookup: CDR1 PRHDT, CDR2 FYEKMQ (reference sequence). V shed 3 bases and J shed 0 bases, with 21 bases lying between them. Researchers ran the PCR with 60 Vbeta and 13 Jbeta primers. Profiling relied on immunoSEQ multiplex PCR, and the TCRdb table lists in-frame clones only, not all of them. The sample yields 150,000 to 200,000 clones, approximately 88% seen once. These data originate in a study of cytomegalovirus exposure and HLA in healthy donors. Source material: PBMCs. The clonotype originates from a boy younger than 18 in good health and CMV-seronegative. The chain employs TRBV13 and TRBJ2-7; TRBD2 might be the D (5 bases). CDR3 bases: TGTGCCAGCAGCTTCCTCCTAGCTCCGACGCAGAGCTCCTACGAGCAGTACTTC. As protein: CASSFLLAPTQSSYEQYF.